This T cell receptor beta chain was documented in a study of T-cell reconstitution after alpha-beta-depleted transplantation in children. Points from the study as a whole: Where alpha-beta T cells came from about two months after transplant was reportedly several hundred expanded graft clones. Diversity and T-cell counts at one year after transplant derived mostly from new T cells.

Preparing the TCRbeta library involved the use of unique molecular identifiers. Each CDR3 protein gets one entry after TCRdb re-called the PCR reads with MiXCR. The sample yields hundreds of thousands of distinct CDR3 sequences, over 9.5% seen once. The CDR3 consists of 15 residues. V lost 2 bases and J lost 3, with 14 bases in between. The germline V gene has CDR1 MNHEY and CDR2 SVGAGI. This clonotype was found many times. The antigen is not known. The TCR sequence derives from a child between 2 and 9 years old with inherited bone marrow failure, due to receive a stem cell transplant. This material consisted of PBMCs, taken before TCRalphabeta/CD19-depleted stem cell transplant. V is TRBV6-5 and J is TRBJ2-7; D possibly matches TRBD1 or TRBD2 (5 bases each). As DNA, the CDR3 is TGTGCCAGCAGTTACGACGCCGAGGGGTACTACGAGCAGTACTTC. Its translation: CASSYDAEGYYEQYF.